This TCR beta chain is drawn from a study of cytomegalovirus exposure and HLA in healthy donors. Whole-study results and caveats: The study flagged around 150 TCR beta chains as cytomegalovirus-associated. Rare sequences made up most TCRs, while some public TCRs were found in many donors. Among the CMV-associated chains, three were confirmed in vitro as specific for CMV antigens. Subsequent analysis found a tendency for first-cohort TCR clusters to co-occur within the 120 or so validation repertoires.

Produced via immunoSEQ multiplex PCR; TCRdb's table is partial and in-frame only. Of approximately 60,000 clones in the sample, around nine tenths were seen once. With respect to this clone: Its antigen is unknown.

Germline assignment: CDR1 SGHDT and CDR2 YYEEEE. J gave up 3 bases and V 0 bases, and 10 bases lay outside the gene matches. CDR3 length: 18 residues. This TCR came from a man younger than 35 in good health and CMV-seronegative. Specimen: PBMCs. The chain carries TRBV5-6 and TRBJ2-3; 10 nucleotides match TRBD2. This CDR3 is CASSLGSSGRAETDTQYF. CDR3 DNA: TGTGCCAGCAGCTTGGGATCGAGCGGGAGGGCCGAGACAGATACGCAGTATTTT.